This T cell receptor beta chain was identified in a study of shared clonotypes between healthy human individuals. Looking at the study overall: Researchers drew samples from a couple of women and three men aged 18 to 49. Donors had three CD4 naive, three CD4 memory, two CD8 naive and one CD8 memory plate apiece.

The data were produced by immunoSEQ multiplex PCR, yet TCRdb's version contains in-frame clones alone and is incomplete. The sample has 190,000 or so clones, approximately 95% seen once. Germline V gives CDR1 MDHEN, CDR2 SYDVKM. CDR3 size: 11 residues. V was clipped by 7 bases and J by 7 bases, with 10 bases between them. Recent vaccinations or acute infections were absent in the healthy HIV-negative adult donors. Division of CD4+ cells produced a CD45RA+ naive subset and a CD45RA-negative memory subset. This rearrangement joins TRBV28 to TRBJ1-2, with D uncertain. This receptor was taken from a woman in her 30s in good health. The sample comprised naive CD4+ T cells sorted from blood. As to subset: CD45RA+ positively selected. The CDR3 nucleotides are TGTGCCAGCATGGTCCTTGGTGGCTACACCTTC. This gives the protein CASMVLGGYTF.